This T cell receptor (beta chain) is from a study of blood T cell repertoires in COVID-19. Within 2 weeks before study entry, exposed participants met a COVID-19 case. Produced via immunoSEQ multiplex PCR; TCRdb's table is partial and in-frame only. The repertoire holds around 160,000 clones, with about nine tenths as singletons. Germline V gene data show CDR1 as MNHEY and CDR2 as SVGAGI. This CDR3 contains 14 residues. The junction had 10 bases not matched to a gene; V was cut back by 8 bases and J by 8 bases. The receptor was isolated from a woman aged 40 to 50 who had been exposed to COVID-19. The J gene is TRBJ2-1, the V gene TRBV6-5; 9 bases align to TRBD1. The sequencing sample was made of PBMCs or T cells enriched from blood (not recorded which). CDR3 residues: CASGMAGQGYEQFF. The CDR3, as DNA: TGTGCCAGCGGGATGGCGGGACAGGGCTATGAGCAGTTCTTC.